This T cell receptor beta chain was sequenced in a study of response to subunit inactivated influenza vaccine. From the RT-PCR reads, TCRdb called clonotypes with MiXCR, one entry per CDR3 protein. The sample lists fewer than 800,000 distinct CDR3 sequences, around 14% occurring once. This CDR3 has 15 amino acids. Trimming took off 3 bases at V and 1 base at J, with 9 bases between the two ends. CDR1 and CDR2 from the germline V gene are KGHDR and SFDVKD. Study results and caveats: A suggestion made by the authors is that each seasonal influenza vaccination recruits few new T cells.

Comment on this clonotype: Its antigen is unknown.

The chain employs TRBV24-1 and TRBJ1-5; D possibly corresponds to TRBD1 (6 bases). The clonotype was recovered from a man aged 45-65 years who received an inactivated influenza vaccine. The specimen comprised PBMCs from blood, sampled approximately 13 days after vaccination. The CDR3 region has the DNA TGTGCCACCAGTGATGCGGGACAAAGCAATCAGCCCCAGCATTTT. Its translation: CATSDAGQSNQPQHF.